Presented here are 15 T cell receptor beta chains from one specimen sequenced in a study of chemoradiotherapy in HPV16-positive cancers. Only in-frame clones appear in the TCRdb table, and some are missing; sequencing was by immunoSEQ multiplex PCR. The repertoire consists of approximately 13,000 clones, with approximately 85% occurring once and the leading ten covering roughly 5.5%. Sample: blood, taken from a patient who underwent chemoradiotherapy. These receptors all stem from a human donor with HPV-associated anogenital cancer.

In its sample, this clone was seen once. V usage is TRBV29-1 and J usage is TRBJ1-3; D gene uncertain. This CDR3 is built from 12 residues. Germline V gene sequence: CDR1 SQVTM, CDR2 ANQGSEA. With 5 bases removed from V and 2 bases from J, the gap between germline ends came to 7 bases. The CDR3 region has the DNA TGCAGCGTTTATGACACTGGAAACACCATATATTTT. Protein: CSVYDTGNTIYF.

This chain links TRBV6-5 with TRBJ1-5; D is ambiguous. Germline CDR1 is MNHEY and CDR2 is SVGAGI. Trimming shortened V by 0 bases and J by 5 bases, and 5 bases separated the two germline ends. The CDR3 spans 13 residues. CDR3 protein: CASSYSDYQPQHF. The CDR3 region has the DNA TGTGCCAGCAGTTACTCTGACTATCAGCCCCAGCATTTT.

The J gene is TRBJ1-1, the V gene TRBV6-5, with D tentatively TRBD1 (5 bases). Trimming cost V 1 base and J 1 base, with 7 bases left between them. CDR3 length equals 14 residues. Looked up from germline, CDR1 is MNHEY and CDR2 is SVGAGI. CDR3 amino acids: CASSYLGGNTEAFF. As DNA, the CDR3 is TGTGCCAGCAGTTACTTGGGGGGGAACACTGAAGCTTTCTTT.

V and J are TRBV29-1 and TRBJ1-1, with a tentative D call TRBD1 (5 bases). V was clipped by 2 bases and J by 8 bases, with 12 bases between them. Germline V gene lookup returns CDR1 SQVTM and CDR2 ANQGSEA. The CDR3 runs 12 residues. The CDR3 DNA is TGCAGCGTTGAATTTGTCGGGGGGGAAGCTTTCTTT. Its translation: CSVEFVGGEAFF.

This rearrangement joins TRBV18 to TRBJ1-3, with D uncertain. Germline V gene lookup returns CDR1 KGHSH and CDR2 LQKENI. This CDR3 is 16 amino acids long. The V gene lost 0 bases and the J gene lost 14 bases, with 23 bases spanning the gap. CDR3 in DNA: TGTGCCAGCTCACCACCGAACCTTTCGATTACCCCCCGATTATATTTT. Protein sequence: CASSPPNLSITPRLYF.

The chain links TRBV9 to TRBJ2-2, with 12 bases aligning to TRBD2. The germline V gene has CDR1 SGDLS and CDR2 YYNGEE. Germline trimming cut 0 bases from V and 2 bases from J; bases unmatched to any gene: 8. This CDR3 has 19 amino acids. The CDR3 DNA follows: TGTGCCAGCAGCGTAGCGGGGCTAGCGGGGGGGTCCAACACCGGGGAGCTGTTTTTT. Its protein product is CASSVAGLAGGSNTGELFF.

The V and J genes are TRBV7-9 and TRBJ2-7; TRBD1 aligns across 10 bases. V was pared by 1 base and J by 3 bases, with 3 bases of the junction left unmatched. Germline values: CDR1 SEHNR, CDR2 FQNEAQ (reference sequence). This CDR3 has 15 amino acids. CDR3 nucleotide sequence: TGTGCCAGCAGCTTAGAAGGGGACAGGGGCTACGAGCAGTACTTC. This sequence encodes CASSLEGDRGYEQYF.

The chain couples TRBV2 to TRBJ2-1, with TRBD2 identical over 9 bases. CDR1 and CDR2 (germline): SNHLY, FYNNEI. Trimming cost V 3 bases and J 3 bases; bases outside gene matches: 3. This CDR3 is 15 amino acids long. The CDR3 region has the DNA TGTGCCAGCAGTGACCCTAGCGGGGTCTACAATGAGCAGTTCTTC. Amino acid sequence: CASSDPSGVYNEQFF. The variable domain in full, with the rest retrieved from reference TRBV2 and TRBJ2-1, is EPEVTQTPSHQVTQMGQEVILRCVPISNHLYFYWYRQILGQKVEFLVSFYNNEISEKSEIFDDQFSVERPDGSNFTLKIRSTKLEDSAMYFCASSDPSGVYNEQFFGPGTRLTVL.

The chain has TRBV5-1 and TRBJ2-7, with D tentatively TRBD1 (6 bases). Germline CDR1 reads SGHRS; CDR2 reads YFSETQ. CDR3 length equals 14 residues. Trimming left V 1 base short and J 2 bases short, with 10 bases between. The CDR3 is CASSLSTGTYEQYF. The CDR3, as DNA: TGCGCCAGCAGCTTGTCTACAGGGACCTACGAGCAGTACTTC.

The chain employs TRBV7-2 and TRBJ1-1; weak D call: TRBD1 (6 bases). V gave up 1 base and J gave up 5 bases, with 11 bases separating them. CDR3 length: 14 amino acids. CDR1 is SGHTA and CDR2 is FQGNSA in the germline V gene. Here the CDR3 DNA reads TGTGCCAGCAGCTTAGGGGGGGCAGGGACTGAAGCTTTCTTT. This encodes CASSLGGAGTEAFF. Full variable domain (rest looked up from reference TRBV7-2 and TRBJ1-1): GAGVSQSPSNKVTEKGKDVELRCDPISGHTALYWYRQSLGQGLEFLIYFQGNSAPDKSGLPSDRFSAERTGGSVSTLTIQRTQQEDSAVYLCASSLGGAGTEAFFGQGTRLTVV.

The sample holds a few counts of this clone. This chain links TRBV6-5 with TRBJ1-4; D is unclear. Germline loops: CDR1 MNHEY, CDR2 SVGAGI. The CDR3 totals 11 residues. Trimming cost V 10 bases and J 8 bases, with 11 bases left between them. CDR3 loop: CATPYGEKLFF. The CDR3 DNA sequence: TGTGCCACACCGTACGGAGAAAAACTGTTTTTT.

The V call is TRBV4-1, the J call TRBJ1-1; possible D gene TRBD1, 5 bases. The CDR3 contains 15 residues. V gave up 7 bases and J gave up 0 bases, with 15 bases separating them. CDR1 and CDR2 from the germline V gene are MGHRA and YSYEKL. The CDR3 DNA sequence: TGCGCCAGCACCCCTAGGGAGGGGATGAACACTGAAGCTTTCTTT. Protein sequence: CASTPREGMNTEAFF.

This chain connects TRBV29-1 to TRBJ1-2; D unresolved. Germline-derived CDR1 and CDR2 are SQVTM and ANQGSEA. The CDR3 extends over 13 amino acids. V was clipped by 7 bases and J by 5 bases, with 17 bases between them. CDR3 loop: CSATIGSYYGYTF. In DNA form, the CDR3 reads TGCAGCGCTACAATTGGGTCCTATTATGGCTACACCTTC.

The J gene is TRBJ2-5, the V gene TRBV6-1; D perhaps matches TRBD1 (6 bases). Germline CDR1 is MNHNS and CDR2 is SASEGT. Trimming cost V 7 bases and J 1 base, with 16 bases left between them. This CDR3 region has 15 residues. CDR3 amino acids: CASTKPNRAQETQYF. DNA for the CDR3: TGTGCCAGCACTAAACCGAACAGGGCCCAAGAGACCCAGTACTTC.

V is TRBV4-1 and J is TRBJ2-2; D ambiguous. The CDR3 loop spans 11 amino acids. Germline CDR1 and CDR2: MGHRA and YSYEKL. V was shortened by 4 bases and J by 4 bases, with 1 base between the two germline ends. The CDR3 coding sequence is TGCGCCAGCAGCCTCACCGGGGAGCTGTTTTTT. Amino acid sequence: CASSLTGELFF.